This T cell receptor beta chain was captured in a study of blood T cell repertoires in COVID-19. As for the study in general: Acute and convalescent COVID-19 samples came from the United States, Italy and Spain. Nucleic acid was either cDNA or gDNA, and it came from T cells, B-cell-depleted T cells, or PBMCs.

Original processing notes: Researchers report that nucleated cell counts were estimated from reference gene primer amplification. Produced via immunoSEQ multiplex PCR; TCRdb's table is partial and in-frame only. D and trimming come from the DNA, and the V and J calls and clone size come from that table. Here the sample spans approximately 52,000 clones, approximately 90% being singletons. Sample: peripheral blood. This sequence was found in a man between 45 and 60 years old with acute or convalescent COVID-19.

The CDR3 DNA sequence: TGCGCCAGCCGGGACAGGGCGAACACTGAAGCTTTCTTT. Encoded protein: CASRDRANTEAFF. The chain employs TRBV5-1 and TRBJ1-1, with 9 bases matching TRBD1. The trim removed 7 bases at V and 1 base at J, leaving 2 bases unmatched. Germline lookup yields CDR1 SGHRS and CDR2 YFSETQ. The CDR3 loop spans 13 amino acids. The entire variable domain, with the rest obtained from reference TRBV5-1 and TRBJ1-1, is as follows: KAGVTQTPRYLIKTRGQQVTLSCSPISGHRSVSWYQQTPGQGLQFLFEYFSETQRNKGNFPGRFSGRQFSNSRSEMNVSTLELGDSALYLCASRDRANTEAFFGQGTRLTVV.